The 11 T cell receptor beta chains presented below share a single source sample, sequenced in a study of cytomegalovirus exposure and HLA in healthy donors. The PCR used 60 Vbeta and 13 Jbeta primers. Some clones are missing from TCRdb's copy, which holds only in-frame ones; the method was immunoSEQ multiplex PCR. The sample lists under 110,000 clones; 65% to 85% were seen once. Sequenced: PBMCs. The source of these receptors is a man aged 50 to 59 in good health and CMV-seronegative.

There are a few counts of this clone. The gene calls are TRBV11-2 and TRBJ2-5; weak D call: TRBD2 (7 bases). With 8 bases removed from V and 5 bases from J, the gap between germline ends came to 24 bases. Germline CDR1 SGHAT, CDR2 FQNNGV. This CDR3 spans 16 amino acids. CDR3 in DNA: TGTGCCAGCCGGGGAGGGGGGGGAGGGCCCGGGGAGACCCAGTACTTC. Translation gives CASRGGGGGPGETQYF. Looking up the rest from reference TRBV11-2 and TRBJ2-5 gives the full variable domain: EAGVAQSPRYKIIEKRQSVAFWCNPISGHATLYWYQQILGQGPKLLIQFQNNGVVDDSQLPKDRFSAERLKGVDSTLKIQPAKLEDSAVYLCASRGGGGGPGETQYFGPGTRLLVL.

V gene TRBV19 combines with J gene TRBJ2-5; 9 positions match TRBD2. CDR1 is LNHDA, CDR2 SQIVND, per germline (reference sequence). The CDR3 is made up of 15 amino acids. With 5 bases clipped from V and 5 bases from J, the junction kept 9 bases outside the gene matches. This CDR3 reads CASSLLRGGVETQYF. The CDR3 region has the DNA TGTGCCAGTAGTCTTTTGCGGGGGGGCGTGGAGACCCAGTACTTC.

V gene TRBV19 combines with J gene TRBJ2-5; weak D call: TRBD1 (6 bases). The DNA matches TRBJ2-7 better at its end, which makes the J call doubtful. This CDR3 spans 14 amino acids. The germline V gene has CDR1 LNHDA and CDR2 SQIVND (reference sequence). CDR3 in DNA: TGTGCCAGTAGTATAGGGCCAGGGGACCACGAGCAGTACTTC. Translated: CASSIGPGDHEQYF.

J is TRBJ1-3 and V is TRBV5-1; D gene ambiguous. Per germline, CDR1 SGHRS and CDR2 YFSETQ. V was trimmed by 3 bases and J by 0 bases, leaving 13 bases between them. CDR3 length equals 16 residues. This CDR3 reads CASSSAGLSSGNTIYF. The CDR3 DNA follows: TGCGCCAGCAGCTCGGCGGGGTTAAGCTCTGGAAACACCATATATTTT.

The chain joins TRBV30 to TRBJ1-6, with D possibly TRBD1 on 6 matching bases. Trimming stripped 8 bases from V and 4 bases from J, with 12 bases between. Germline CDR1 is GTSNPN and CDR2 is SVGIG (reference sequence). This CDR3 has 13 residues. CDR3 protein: CASHREYNSPLHF. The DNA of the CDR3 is TGTGCCAGTCACAGGGAATATAATTCACCCCTCCACTTT.

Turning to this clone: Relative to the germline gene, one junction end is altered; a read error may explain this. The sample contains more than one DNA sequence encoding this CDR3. The CDR3 here is CASSQVWGQPQHF. In DNA form, the CDR3 reads TGCGCCAGCAGTCAAGTGTGGGGCCAGCCCCAGCATTTT. The chain is built from TRBV4-1 and TRBJ1-5; perhaps TRBD1 as D (5 bases). This CDR3 is built from 13 residues. Looked up from germline, CDR1 is MGHRA and CDR2 is YSYEKL.

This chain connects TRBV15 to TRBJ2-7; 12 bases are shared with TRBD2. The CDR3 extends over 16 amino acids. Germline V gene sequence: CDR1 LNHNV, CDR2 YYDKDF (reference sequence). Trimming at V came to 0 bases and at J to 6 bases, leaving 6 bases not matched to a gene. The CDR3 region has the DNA TGTGCCACCAGCAGAGAACGGACTAGCGGGAATCGCGAGCAGTACTTC. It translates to CATSRERTSGNREQYF.

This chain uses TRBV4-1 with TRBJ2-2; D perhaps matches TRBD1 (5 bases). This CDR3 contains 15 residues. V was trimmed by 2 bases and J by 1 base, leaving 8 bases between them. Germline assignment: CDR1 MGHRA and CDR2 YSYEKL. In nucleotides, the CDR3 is TGCGCCAGCAGCCAACCTACAGGGAACACCGGGGAGCTGTTTTTT. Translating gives CASSQPTGNTGELFF.

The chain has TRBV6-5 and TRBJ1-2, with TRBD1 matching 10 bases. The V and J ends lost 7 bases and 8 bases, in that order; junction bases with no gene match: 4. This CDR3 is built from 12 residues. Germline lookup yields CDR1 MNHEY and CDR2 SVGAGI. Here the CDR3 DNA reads TGTGCCAGCACCAGGACAGGGGGAGGCTACACCTTC. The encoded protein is CASTRTGGGYTF.

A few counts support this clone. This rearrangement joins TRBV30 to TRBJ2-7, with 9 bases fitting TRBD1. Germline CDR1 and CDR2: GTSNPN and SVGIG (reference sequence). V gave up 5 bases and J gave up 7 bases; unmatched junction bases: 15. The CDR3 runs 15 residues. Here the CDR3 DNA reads TGTGCCTGGGCGGAAGGACAGGGGAGGATTTTAGAGCAGTACTTC. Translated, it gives CAWAEGQGRILEQYF.

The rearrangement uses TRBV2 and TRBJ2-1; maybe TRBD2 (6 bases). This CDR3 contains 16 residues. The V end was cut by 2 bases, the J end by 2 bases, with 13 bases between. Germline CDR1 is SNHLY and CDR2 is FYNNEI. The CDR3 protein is CASSESRDWPYNEQFF. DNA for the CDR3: TGTGCCAGCAGTGAATCTAGGGACTGGCCCTACAATGAGCAGTTCTTC. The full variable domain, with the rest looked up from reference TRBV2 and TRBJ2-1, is EPEVTQTPSHQVTQMGQEVILRCVPISNHLYFYWYRQILGQKVEFLVSFYNNEISEKSEIFDDQFSVERPDGSNFTLKIRSTKLEDSAMYFCASSESRDWPYNEQFFGPGTRLTVL.